The 19 T cell receptor beta chains below come from one sample, sequenced in a study of identical twins. In TCRdb, the 5' RACE reads were re-called with MiXCR into one record per CDR3 protein. This table holds around 500,000 distinct CDR3 sequences, approximately 15% found once. These data also formed part of another study, on yellow fever vaccine responses in identical twins.

The sample comprised CD4+ T cells sorted from blood. The receptor set was obtained from a woman aged 18-29 years in good health.

The chain links TRBV7-9 to TRBJ2-7; 10 nucleotides align to TRBD2. CDR1 and CDR2 (germline): SEHNR, FQNEAQ (reference sequence). The CDR3 is made up of 16 amino acids. The ends lost 0 bases at V and 3 bases at J; junction bases unmatched: 5. CDR3: CASSLALAGELYEQYF. The CDR3, as DNA: TGTGCCAGCAGCTTAGCCCTAGCGGGAGAGCTCTACGAGCAGTACTTC.

This clonotype has more than one count but fewer than ten. The J gene is TRBJ2-7, the V gene TRBV6-5; 9 bases align to TRBD1. V lost 4 bases and J lost 5; bases outside the gene matches: 6. The CDR3 sequence is 14 residues long. CDR1 MNHEY and CDR2 SVGAGI come from the germline V gene. As DNA, the CDR3 is TGTGCCAGCAGTTTGCCGGGACAGGGCCACGAGCAGTACTTC. Translating it yields CASSLPGQGHEQYF.

This clonotype was detected many times. The chain has TRBV7-2 and TRBJ2-4; no clear D. Germline V gene data show CDR1 as SGHTA and CDR2 as FQGNSA. The CDR3 extends over 14 amino acids. The germline V and J ends were trimmed by 1 base and 1 base, with 5 bases remaining between them. CDR3 amino acids: CASSLGSAKNIQYF. DNA for the CDR3: TGTGCCAGCAGCTTAGGTAGCGCCAAAAACATTCAGTACTTC.

The sample holds a few counts of this clonotype. The J gene is TRBJ2-7, the V gene TRBV5-4; TRBD2 matches at 15 bases. Germline lookup yields CDR1 SGHNT and CDR2 YYREEE (reference sequence). The CDR3 is 20 residues long. Trimming at V came to 0 bases and at J to 0 bases, leaving 10 bases not matched to a gene. The CDR3 region is CASSLAPGGTSGRSSYEQYF. The CDR3 region has the DNA TGTGCCAGCAGCTTGGCCCCGGGAGGGACTAGCGGGAGGAGCTCCTACGAGCAGTACTTC.

This clonotype came up many times. V gene TRBV29-1 combines with J gene TRBJ1-2; D may be TRBD1 (5 bases). CDR1 and CDR2 (germline): SQVTM, ANQGSEA. This CDR3 is 12 amino acids long. V was shortened by 8 bases and J by 3 bases, with 13 bases between the two germline ends. The CDR3 sequence is CSIRGPDYGYTF. DNA for the CDR3: TGCAGCATAAGGGGCCCCGACTATGGCTACACCTTC.

Here the CDR3 reads CASSSYRRAYSYEQYF. The CDR3 DNA is TGTGCCAGCAGTTCCTACCGCAGGGCTTACTCCTACGAGCAGTACTTC. The chain combines TRBV6-5 with TRBJ2-7, with D possibly being TRBD1 (5 bases). CDR1 and CDR2 (germline): MNHEY, SVGAGI. This CDR3 is built from 16 residues. Trimming removed 4 bases at V and 0 bases at J, with 16 bases between.

This chain joins TRBV19 and TRBJ1-2; perhaps TRBD1 as D (5 bases). This CDR3 region has 14 residues. Trimming took off 8 bases at V and 1 base at J, with 14 bases between the two ends. CDR1 LNHDA and CDR2 SQIVND come from the germline V gene (reference sequence). In DNA form, the CDR3 reads TGTGCCAGTGCAGGGTCATGGGATAACTATGGCTACACCTTC. Translating it yields CASAGSWDNYGYTF.

This clonotype occurred many times. The chain links TRBV12-3 or TRBV12-4 to TRBJ1-2; tentatively, D is TRBD1 (5 bases). CDR3 length equals 13 residues. Trimming left V 6 bases short and J 2 bases short, with 10 bases between. CDR3 coding DNA: TGTGCCAGCAGAGAGGGACTGAACTATGGCTACACCTTC. As protein: CASREGLNYGYTF.

The chain recombines TRBV28 with TRBJ2-1; 10 positions agree with TRBD2. This CDR3 is built from 17 residues. V lost 6 bases and J lost 9; bases outside the gene matches: 17. Looked up from germline, CDR1 is MDHEN and CDR2 is SYDVKM. The chain's CDR3 is CASRISGAGGPRAEQFF. The CDR3 region has the DNA TGTGCCAGCAGAATCTCCGGAGCGGGGGGGCCTAGGGCTGAGCAGTTCTTC.

This clonotype was counted between two and nine times. CDR3 coding DNA: TGCAGTGCTAGCAAACTAGCGCCGCGCCGACCCTACAATGAGCAGTTCTTC. Amino acid sequence: CSASKLAPRRPYNEQFF. The chain recombines TRBV20-1 with TRBJ2-1; 7 positions agree with TRBD2. The V and J ends lost 3 bases and 2 bases, in that order; junction bases with no gene match: 13. The CDR3 runs to 17 residues. Germline CDR1 is DFQATT and CDR2 is SNEGSKA (reference sequence).

The CDR3 reads CASSVNRDNEQFF. CDR3 nucleotide sequence: TGTGCCAGCAGCGTCAACAGGGACAATGAGCAGTTCTTC. V and J are TRBV7-3 and TRBJ2-1; the D gene is possibly TRBD1 (6 bases). The CDR3 spans 13 residues. V gave up 5 bases and J gave up 5 bases, with 10 bases separating them. Germline V CDR1 and CDR2: SGHTA, FQGTGA.

The J gene is TRBJ1-2, the V gene TRBV5-1; D might be TRBD1 (6 bases). Germline CDR1 SGHRS, CDR2 YFSETQ. The length of the CDR3 is 15 residues. V lost 4 bases, J lost 0 bases, and 13 bases lay in between. CDR3 loop: CASSPQTGSNYGYTF. The CDR3 nucleotides read TGCGCCAGCAGCCCCCAGACAGGATCTAACTATGGCTACACCTTC.

The chain uses TRBV7-2 and TRBJ2-7, with a tentative D call TRBD1 (5 bases). The V end was cut by 5 bases, the J end by 1 base, with 18 bases between. The CDR3 spans 16 residues. The germline CDR1 and CDR2 sequences are SGHTA and FQGNSA. As DNA, the CDR3 is TGTGCCAGCAGCAGAACGACAGACGGGCAATCCTACGAGCAGTACTTC. It codes for CASSRTTDGQSYEQYF.

The V and J genes are TRBV5-1 and TRBJ2-1; D might be TRBD2 (6 bases). V dropped 4 bases and J dropped 4 bases, with 12 bases sitting between them. The CDR3 sequence is 14 residues long. Germline assignment: CDR1 SGHRS and CDR2 YFSETQ. CDR3 residues: CASSIVAAYNEQFF. CDR3 DNA: TGCGCCAGCAGCATCGTAGCGGCGTACAATGAGCAGTTCTTC.

This clonotype was observed a few times. The chain joins TRBV2 to TRBJ2-5; possible D gene TRBD2, 5 bases. Germline loops: CDR1 SNHLY, CDR2 FYNNEI. The V end was cut by 5 bases, the J end by 4 bases, with 20 bases between. The CDR3 spans 16 residues. The DNA of the CDR3 is TGTGCCAGCAGTTCCTCCGGGATTGCCTTAGGAGAGACCCAGTACTTC. Translating it yields CASSSSGIALGETQYF.

V usage is TRBV4-2 and J usage is TRBJ2-2; D is unresolved. The CDR3 totals 12 residues. V shed 4 bases and J shed 9 bases, with 9 bases lying between them. The germline CDR1 and CDR2 sequences are LGHNA and YNFKEQ. CDR3 loop: CASSPNVRELFF. The CDR3 bases are TGTGCCAGCAGCCCTAACGTGAGGGAGCTGTTTTTT.

The chain couples TRBV27 to TRBJ1-2, with 7 nucleotides matching TRBD1. Trimming cost V 3 bases and J 6 bases; bases outside gene matches: 13. The germline gives CDR1 MNHEY, CDR2 SMNVEV (reference sequence). The CDR3 sequence is 16 residues long. The CDR3 nucleotides read TGTGCCAGCAGTTTGAACACAGGGGCCACCGCTAATGGCTACACCTTC. This translates into CASSLNTGATANGYTF.

The CDR3 region has the DNA TGTGCCAGCAGTTTATCCCCCGGGGGGGGTCCTCGAGAGACCCAGTACTTC. It is translated as CASSLSPGGGPRETQYF. The rearrangement joins TRBV27 to TRBJ2-5, with 8 bases identical to TRBD2. CDR1 MNHEY and CDR2 SMNVEV come from the germline V gene (reference sequence). This CDR3 has 17 amino acids. J was trimmed by 4 bases and V by 0 bases; bases with no gene match: 10.

The table lists this clonotype with a few counts. The chain couples TRBV18 to TRBJ2-1; D possibly corresponds to TRBD1 (6 bases). Germline values: CDR1 KGHSH, CDR2 LQKENI. V lost 3 bases and J 3 bases, leaving 12 bases between the germline ends. CDR3 length equals 15 residues. CDR3 DNA: TGTGCCAGCTCACCGGACAGCCTGAACTACAATGAGCAGTTCTTC. This gives the protein CASSPDSLNYNEQFF.